One and the same sample provided the 20 T cell receptor beta chains below, sequenced in a study of monozygotic twins with inflammatory bowel disease. One entry per CDR3 protein, without DNA, is what TCRdb gives after re-calling the 5' RACE reads. This sample's table reports more than 350,000 distinct CDR3 sequences. The specimen sequenced was blood. The source is a human donor with ulcerative colitis or Crohn's disease, or a healthy co-twin of an affected twin (not recorded which).

The chain is built from TRBV7-9 and TRBJ2-5; TCRdb's D call of TRBD1 is untestable without DNA. Germline assignment: CDR1 SEHNR and CDR2 FQNEAQ (reference sequence). The CDR3 is 14 residues long. CDR3 sequence: CASSLEGLQETQYF.

This chain joins TRBV2 and TRBJ1-5; the D call of TRBD1 rests on TCRdb alone, since no DNA is present to check it. The CDR3 consists of 16 residues. Looked up from germline, CDR1 is SNHLY and CDR2 is FYNNEI. The CDR3 sequence is CASSEEGAGYNQPQHF.

The rearrangement joins TRBV20-1 to TRBJ2-7; the TRBD1 assignment by TCRdb is unverifiable without DNA. This CDR3 region has 13 residues. Germline V gene lookup returns CDR1 DFQATT and CDR2 SNEGSKA (reference sequence). CDR3: CSAPEGQNYEQYF.

The chain carries TRBV9 and TRBJ1-2. CDR3 length equals 11 residues. Germline CDR1 and CDR2: SGDLS and YYNGEE. The CDR3 region is CASSGLYGYTF. Filled out from reference TRBV9 and TRBJ1-2, the complete variable domain reads DSGVTQTPKHLITATGQRVTLRCSPRSGDLSVYWYQQSLDQGLQFLIQYYNGEERAKGNILERFSAQQFPDLHSELNLSSLELGDSALYFCASSGLYGYTFGSGTRLTVV.

The genes are TRBV7-9 and TRBJ2-2; lacking DNA, the TRBD1 call made by TCRdb goes unchecked. The CDR3 is made up of 11 amino acids. In germline, CDR1 is SEHNR, CDR2 FQNEAQ (reference sequence). The CDR3 spells CASSPLGELFF.

The V and J genes are TRBV7-8 and TRBJ2-7; TCRdb calls TRBD2, which cannot be checked without DNA. Per the germline V gene, CDR1 is SGHVS and CDR2 is FQNEAQ. The CDR3 loop spans 15 amino acids. This chain's CDR3 is CASSPTGLAFAEQYF. Using reference TRBV7-8 and TRBJ2-7 for the parts outside the CDR3, the full variable domain is GAGVSQSPRYKVAKRGQDVALRCDPISGHVSLFWYQQALGQGPEFLTYFQNEAQLDKSGLPSDRFFAERPEGSVSTLKIQRTQQEDSAVYLCASSPTGLAFAEQYFGPGTRLTVT.

The CDR3 sequence: CASSQGGRGETNEKLFF. The rearrangement uses TRBV4-1 and TRBJ1-4. Germline V CDR1 and CDR2: MGHRA, YSYEKL. This CDR3 is built from 17 residues.

The chain employs TRBV28 and TRBJ2-5; the TCRdb call, TRBD1, lacks DNA for checking. The germline gives CDR1 MDHEN, CDR2 SYDVKM. The CDR3 contains 14 residues. The chain's CDR3 is CASSLIGGSKTQYF.

The chain is built from TRBV29-1 and TRBJ1-1. The CDR3 is made up of 13 amino acids. Per the germline V gene, CDR1 is SQVTM and CDR2 is ANQGSEA. CDR3 in amino acids: CSVTGYKNTEAFF. The variable domain in full, completed from reference TRBV29-1 and TRBJ1-1, reads SAVISQKPSRDICQRGTSLTIQCQVDSQVTMMFWYRQQPGQSLTLIATANQGSEATYESGFVIDKFPISRPNLTFSTLTVSNMSPEDSSIYLCSVTGYKNTEAFFGQGTRLTVV.

The chain recombines TRBV5-5 with TRBJ2-1; lacking DNA, the TRBD1 call made by TCRdb goes unchecked. This CDR3 contains 13 residues. From germline, CDR1 is SGHKS and CDR2 YYEKEE (reference sequence). CDR3 amino acids: CASSFTGYNEQFF.

The CDR3 sequence: CASSKNTNEQFF. V and J are TRBV27 and TRBJ2-1. The CDR3 has 12 amino acids. Germline V gives CDR1 MNHEY, CDR2 SMNVEV (reference sequence).

The rearrangement links TRBV6-2 or TRBV6-3 to TRBJ1-1; the D call of TRBD1 rests on TCRdb alone, since no DNA is present to check it. Germline V gene lookup returns CDR1 MNHEY and CDR2 SVGEGT. The CDR3 runs to 14 residues. The CDR3 region is CASSPLQGSTEAFF.

The chain employs TRBV18 and TRBJ2-3; without DNA, the TCRdb call of TRBD2 cannot be checked. Germline V lookup: CDR1 KGHSH, CDR2 LQKENI. The CDR3 length is 15 residues. The CDR3 spells CASSPASALTDTQYF.

The chain links TRBV11-2 to TRBJ1-4. Germline V gives CDR1 SGHAT, CDR2 FQNNGV. The CDR3 is 14 residues long. CDR3 residues: CASWSHTTNEKLFF. Full variable domain (rest looked up from reference TRBV11-2 and TRBJ1-4): EAGVAQSPRYKIIEKRQSVAFWCNPISGHATLYWYQQILGQGPKLLIQFQNNGVVDDSQLPKDRFSAERLKGVDSTLKIQPAKLEDSAVYLCASWSHTTNEKLFFGSGTQLSVL.

This CDR3 is CATSRDYIPNSPLHF. The rearrangement links TRBV15 to TRBJ1-6. The CDR3 sequence is 15 residues long. Germline V gene lookup returns CDR1 LNHNV and CDR2 YYDKDF (reference sequence).

V usage is TRBV7-9 and J usage is TRBJ1-4; the TRBD1 assignment by TCRdb is unverifiable without DNA. CDR3 length: 14 residues. Germline CDR1 reads SEHNR; CDR2 reads FQNEAQ (reference sequence). The CDR3 loop reads CASRRPGGREKLFF.

The chain links TRBV28 to TRBJ2-3; checking the TCRdb D call of TRBD1 is not possible without DNA. This CDR3 spans 16 amino acids. Germline values: CDR1 MDHEN, CDR2 SYDVKM. The CDR3 protein is CASSLPGLGNTDTQYF.

This chain connects TRBV10-3 to TRBJ1-1; there is no DNA to check the TCRdb D call of TRBD1. The CDR3 is 11 amino acids. Germline V gene data show CDR1 as ENHRY and CDR2 as SYGVKD. CDR3 sequence: CAISTGTEAFF.

This rearrangement joins TRBV5-1 to TRBJ2-1; TCRdb selects TRBD2, and the lack of DNA leaves this call unchecked. Per the germline V gene, CDR1 is SGHRS and CDR2 is YFSETQ. This CDR3 has 14 amino acids. The CDR3 region is CASSLFQNSGKQFF.

The J gene is TRBJ1-3, the V gene TRBV7-2; the D gene TCRdb calls, TRBD1, cannot be checked with no DNA. Germline V gene data show CDR1 as SGHTA and CDR2 as FQGNSA. The CDR3 is 14 amino acids. The CDR3: CASSLRGPGNTIYF.